The TCR beta chain described here comes from a study of blood T cells in healthy people across ages (dated by TCRdb to between 2014 and 2016). Context from the whole study: In model experiments, template switching captured about one uniquely barcoded TCR beta cDNA molecule for every two T cells. Age-related changes in TCR beta repertoire diversity were measured in the study by deep sequencing normalized with unique cDNA molecular identifiers. The donors were split into four age groups: young (average about 16 years), middle-aged (around 37), aged (approximately 60) and long-lived (approximately 80). To avoid experimental bias, donors of different ages were distributed randomly across sequencing lanes. The study analyzed two additional independent replicas of 1 million unique cDNA reads from the same blood draw for two donors, one aged 18 to 30 and one aged 80 or older.

Beyond this particular receptor, the publication reports: There was a strong correlation between observed TCR beta diversity and the percentage of naive T cells measured by flow cytometry. Because donor CMV infection status was unknown, age-related changes in expanded clonotypes were potentially confounded. As age increased, observed TCR beta diversity per million T cells dropped in a roughly linear way, and a significant reduction was already evident by age 40. Since profiling was done on bulk unsorted PBMCs, naive and antigen-experienced compartments could not be conclusively compared. Estimates of total diversity based on one million sequenced T cells were regarded as lower bounds and as underestimates. The long-lived group showed more naive CD4+ T cells, fewer expanded clones and increased TCR diversity than the aged group, suggesting age selection.

Receptor amplification or capture employed 5' RACE. Sequenced using an Illumina HiSeq 2500. A second PCR of about 6 to 12 cycles was performed with a sample-barcoded 5' primer and a J-beta primer mix. Each TCR beta cDNA molecule received a unique molecular identifier from a template-switch 5' adaptor carrying 12 random nucleotides. Each sample yielded at least 2.5 million CDR3-containing paired-end reads. The Mint cDNA synthesis kit, primed by a TRBC-specific oligonucleotide, was used to synthesize first-strand cDNA from all RNA. After uracil-DNA glycosylase treatment, a first 18-cycle PCR used universal primers M1SS and BC2_uni_R on all cDNA. On the authors' methods: Normalization of each sample was performed by random selection of 1 million high-quality reads, each carrying a distinct molecular identifier. Instead of being binned into consensus sequences, reads with shared molecular identifiers were discarded. MiTCR, set to a Q25 quality threshold and the strictest error-elimination algorithm, was used for CDR3 identification, clonotype clustering and error correction. A nonparametric unseen species model with Euler transformation was used to estimate a lower bound on total TCR beta diversity. TCRdb ran its own pipeline on the public reads, namely fastp trimming at Q25 and MiXCR clone calling, and kept in-frame beta chains. Entries that share a CDR3 protein sequence are merged under the most common genes and DNA. The V and J calls were determined by TCRdb, not by the authors. Across this sample there are 1.4 million or so distinct CDR3 sequences, with roughly 43% seen only once. Together, the top ten hold 4% of the sample.

CDR1 and CDR2, per the germline V gene, are SGHRS and YFSETQ. V is reduced by 4 bases and J by 8 bases, leaving a spacing of 18 bases between them. Measured from the cysteine to the phenylalanine, the CDR3 is 14 residues long. The CDR3 DNA has 42 bases and is translated from base 1. Donors were 39 systemically healthy Caucasian individuals from Russia aged roughly 6 to 95 years. Around 10 milliliters of peripheral blood were collected from each donor into EDTA-treated Vacutainer tubes. Ficoll-Paque density-gradient centrifugation was used to isolate PBMCs, with at least 6 million per sample. Total RNA was extracted from PBMCs with Trizol reagent, with at least 5.5 micrograms obtained per sample. For every donor, an aliquot of PBMCs went through flow cytometry to measure the percentages of naive CD45RAhigh/CD27high T cells. This clonotype showed up just a few times. There is no known antigen for this receptor. Per-base quality was not reported, and no clone a single base away is much larger than it.

This chain is built from TRBV5-1 and TRBJ2-5; the D gene is perhaps TRBD1, from 5 matching bases. Material: blood. This receptor was obtained from a young woman in good health. The nucleotide sequence is TGCGCCAGCAGCCACCAGACAGCTCAGGATACCCAGTACTTC. Its protein is CASSHQTAQDTQYF.